Many counts were recorded for the clone carrying this T cell receptor (beta chain). This entry belongs to a study of Graves' ophthalmopathy and Graves' hyperthyroidism. After removal of 0 bases from V and 4 bases from J, the junction contained 7 bases not matched to a gene. The CDR3 sequence is 17 residues long. CDR1 is SGHNT, CDR2 YYREEE, per germline (reference sequence). Amplification of TCR beta CDR3 regions used RNA transcripts. Following a first-round RT-PCR that used HTBI primers, a second-round multiplex PCR was carried out. TCRdb re-called the multiplex PCR reads through MiXCR, storing one row per CDR3 protein. The data contain 150,000 to 200,000 distinct CDR3 sequences, around 40% of them singletons.

The sample consisted of peripheral blood. The sequence derives from a man in his thirties or forties with Graves' ophthalmopathy. The J gene is TRBJ1-2, the V gene TRBV5-4; 12 nucleotides match TRBD1. CDR3 residues: CASSLVWDRGHGYGYTF. The CDR3 region has the DNA TGTGCCAGCAGCTTGGTATGGGACAGGGGGCACGGCTATGGCTACACCTTC.